The clone carrying this TCR beta chain came up a few times. Germline CDR1 and CDR2: MNHEY and SVGEGT. The V segment lost 6 bases and the J segment 1 base; nucleotides outside the gene matches: 10. The CDR3 totals 16 residues. The data are from a study of blood T cells in healthy people across ages. The authors ran a second PCR of 7 to 11 cycles using a sample-barcoded 5' primer and a J-beta primer mix. Via MiXCR, TCRdb re-called the 5' RACE reads, giving one row per CDR3 protein. The sample lists 600,000 to 650,000 distinct CDR3 sequences; approximately 59% were seen once. The chain has TRBV6-2 or TRBV6-3 and TRBJ1-1, with 8 bases lining up with TRBD1. The receptor comes from a man aged 60 to 75 in good health. The sample was blood. The CDR3 sequence: CASRGDRLAGNTEAFF. CDR3 sequence (DNA): TGTGCCAGCAGGGGGGACAGGCTTGCGGGGAACACTGAAGCTTTCTTT.